This TCR beta chain was profiled in a study of blood T cell repertoires in COVID-19. Study details: In each case, the material was cDNA or gDNA derived from T cells, B-cell-depleted T cells, or PBMCs.

Looked up from germline, CDR1 is MNHEY and CDR2 is SVGAGI. V was shortened by 2 bases and J by 4 bases, with 8 bases between the two germline ends. CDR3 length: 13 residues. In the original analysis: Quantification of nucleated cells was approximated via reference gene primer amplification. Measured with immunoSEQ multiplex PCR; TCRdb has only the in-frame clones, and not every one. V and J calls and clone size follow that table, whereas D and trimming were derived from the DNA. This table holds 95,000 to 150,000 clones, around 86% found once. The sequence was obtained from a man aged 40-49 years with acute or convalescent COVID-19. The specimen was peripheral blood. The V and J genes are TRBV6-5 and TRBJ1-2; D is ambiguous. The CDR3 is CASSYGRSYGYTF. CDR3 DNA sequence: TGTGCCAGCAGTTACGGGAGAAGCTATGGCTACACCTTC.